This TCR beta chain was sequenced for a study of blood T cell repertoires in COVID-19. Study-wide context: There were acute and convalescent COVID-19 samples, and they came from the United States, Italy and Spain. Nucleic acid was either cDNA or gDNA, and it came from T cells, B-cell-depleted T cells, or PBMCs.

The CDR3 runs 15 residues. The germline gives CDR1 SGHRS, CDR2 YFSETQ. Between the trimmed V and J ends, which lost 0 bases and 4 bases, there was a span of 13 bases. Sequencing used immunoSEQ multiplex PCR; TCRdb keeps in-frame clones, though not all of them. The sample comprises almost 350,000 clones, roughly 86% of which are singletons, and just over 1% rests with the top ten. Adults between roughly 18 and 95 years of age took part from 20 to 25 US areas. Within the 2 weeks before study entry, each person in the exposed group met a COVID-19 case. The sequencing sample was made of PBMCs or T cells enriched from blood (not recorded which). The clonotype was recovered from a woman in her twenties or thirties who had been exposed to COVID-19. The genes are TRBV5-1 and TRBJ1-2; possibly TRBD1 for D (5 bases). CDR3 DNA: TGCGCCAGCAGCTTGGGTGACAGTGCTATCTATGGCTACACCTTC. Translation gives CASSLGDSAIYGYTF.